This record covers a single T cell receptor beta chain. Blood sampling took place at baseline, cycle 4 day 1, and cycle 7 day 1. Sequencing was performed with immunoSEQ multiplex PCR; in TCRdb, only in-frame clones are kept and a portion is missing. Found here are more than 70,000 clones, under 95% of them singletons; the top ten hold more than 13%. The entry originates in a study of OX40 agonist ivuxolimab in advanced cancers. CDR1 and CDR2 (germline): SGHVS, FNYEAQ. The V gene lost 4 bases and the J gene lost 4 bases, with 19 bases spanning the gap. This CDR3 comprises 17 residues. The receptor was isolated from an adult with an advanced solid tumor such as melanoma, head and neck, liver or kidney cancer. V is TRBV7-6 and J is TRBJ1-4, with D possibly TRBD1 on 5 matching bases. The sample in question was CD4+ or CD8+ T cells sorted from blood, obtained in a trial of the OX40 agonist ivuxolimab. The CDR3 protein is CASSSAGDMGDNEKLFF. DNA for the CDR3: TGTGCCAGCAGCTCGGCAGGCGACATGGGGGATAATGAAAAACTGTTTTTT.